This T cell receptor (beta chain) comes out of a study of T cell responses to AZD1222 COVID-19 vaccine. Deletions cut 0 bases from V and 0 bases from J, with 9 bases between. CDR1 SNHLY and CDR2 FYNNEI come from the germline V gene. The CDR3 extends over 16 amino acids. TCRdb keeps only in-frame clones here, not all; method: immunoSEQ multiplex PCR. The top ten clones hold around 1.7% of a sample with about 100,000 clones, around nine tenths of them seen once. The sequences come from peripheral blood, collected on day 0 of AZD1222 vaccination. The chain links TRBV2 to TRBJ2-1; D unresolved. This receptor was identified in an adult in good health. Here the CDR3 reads CASSEARSDSYNEQFF. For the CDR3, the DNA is TGTGCCAGCAGTGAAGCAAGGAGTGACTCCTACAATGAGCAGTTCTTC.